A selection of T cell receptor beta chains follows, all from one sample in a study of cytomegalovirus exposure and HLA in healthy donors. TCRdb's copy holds only in-frame clones and misses some; the assay was immunoSEQ multiplex PCR. This table holds fewer than 200,000 clones, less than 80% found once. The source material was PBMCs. The receptors stem from a man aged 40-50 years in good health and CMV-seronegative. Both conserved end residues are part of each CDR3. The D gene is left open where the match is weak. Rows may omit the clone size; those that give it use once, few, many or a size class.

CDR3 protein	CDR3 DNA	V gene	clone size	D gene	J gene
CASSLRASGGAPGELFF	TGTGCCAGCAGCTTAAGGGCTAGCGGGGGGGCGCCCGGGGAGCTGTTTTTT	TRBV7-2	once	TRBD2	TRBJ2-2
CASSPLAGGRTGELFF	TGCGCCAGCAGCCCGCTAGCGGGGGGACGCACCGGGGAGCTGTTTTTT	TRBV5-1	NA	TRBD2	TRBJ2-2
CASSLSTPDGTTNYGYTF	TGTGCCAGCAGTTTATCCACACCGGATGGGACAACTAACTATGGCTACACCTTC	TRBV27	NA	NA	TRBJ1-2
CASSVAASVAGGPNEQFF	TGTGCCAGCAGCGTAGCCGCGTCGGTAGCGGGGGGGCCCAATGAGCAGTTCTTC	TRBV9	NA	TRBD2	TRBJ2-1
CASSVSPETQYF	TGTGCCAGTAGCGTTTCCCCAGAGACCCAGTACTTC	TRBV19	few	NA	TRBJ2-5
CASRDRANYGYTF	TGTGCCAGCAGGGACAGAGCTAACTATGGCTACACCTTC	TRBV5-8	NA	NA	TRBJ1-2
CSVLDRLNTEAFF	TGCAGCGTCCTTGACAGACTGAACACTGAAGCTTTCTTT	TRBV29-1	NA	NA	TRBJ1-1
CASSSNLQEAKNIQYF	TGTGCCAGCAGTTCCAACTTACAGGAAGCCAAAAACATTCAGTACTTC	TRBV27	NA	NA	TRBJ2-4
CASSIATGELFF	TGTGCCAGTAGTATAGCAACCGGGGAGCTGTTTTTT	TRBV19	NA	NA	TRBJ2-2
CASSLDPVYGYTF	TGCGCCAGCAGCTTGGATCCCGTCTATGGCTACACCTTC	TRBV5-1	few	NA	TRBJ1-2
CASRLAGASTGELFF	TGTGCCAGCCGATTAGCGGGGGCGAGCACCGGGGAGCTGTTTTTT	TRBV5-6	NA	TRBD2	TRBJ2-2
CAISDWVSGANVLTF	TGTGCCATCAGCGACTGGGTTTCCGGGGCCAACGTCCTGACTTTC	TRBV10-3	NA	NA	TRBJ2-6
CASSDRREAFF	TGTGCCAGCAGTGATAGAAGAGAAGCTTTCTTT	TRBV2	NA	NA	TRBJ1-1
CATKKTGDSPLHF	TGTGCCACCAAGAAGACAGGGGACTCACCCCTCCACTTT	TRBV15	NA	TRBD1	TRBJ1-6
CASSLRIGQGNEKLFF	TGTGCCAGCAGCTTAAGAATTGGGCAGGGTAATGAAAAACTGTTTTTT	TRBV7-9	NA	NA	TRBJ1-4
CASSLYLRDSNEQFF	TGTGCCAGCAGCTTGTATCTGCGGGACAGCAATGAGCAGTTCTTC	TRBV7-9	NA	NA	TRBJ2-1
CASSPPEGGRAFF	TGTGCCAGCTCACCACCGGAGGGGGGGCGAGCTTTCTTT	TRBV18	NA	NA	TRBJ1-1
CSSSWYSSSGNTIYF	TGTTCCAGCAGCTGGTACAGCAGCTCTGGAAACACCATATATTTT	TRBV7-9	NA	NA	TRBJ1-3
CASSGELSYNEQFF	TGTGCCAGCAGTGGTGAGCTAAGCTACAATGAGCAGTTCTTC	TRBV2	NA	NA	TRBJ2-1
CASSPKDRETQYF	TGTGCCAGCAGCCCCAAAGACAGGGAGACCCAGTACTTC	TRBV11-3	NA	NA	TRBJ2-5
CAITAGRDGELFF	TGTGCCATCACGGCAGGGAGGGACGGGGAGCTGTTTTTT	TRBV10-3	few	TRBD2	TRBJ2-2
CASSPLRAGLENIQYF	TGCGCCAGCAGCCCCCTGAGGGCGGGACTGGAAAACATTCAGTACTTC	TRBV4-3	NA	NA	TRBJ2-4
CASSLGAGGGPDTQYF	TGTGCCAGCAGCTTAGGGGCCGGGGGGGGCCCAGATACGCAGTATTTT	TRBV7-6	NA	TRBD2	TRBJ2-3
CASSNSGGNQPQHF	TGTGCCAGTAGCAACTCGGGGGGCAATCAGCCCCAGCATTTT	TRBV19	NA	NA	TRBJ1-5
CASSYSRTVQTGEQYF	TGTGCCAGCAGCTATAGTCGGACAGTACAAACTGGCGAGCAGTACTTC	TRBV7-8	once	NA	TRBJ2-7
CASSLRRETQYF	TGTGCCAGCAGTCTCCGGAGGGAGACCCAGTACTTC	TRBV28	NA	NA	TRBJ2-5
CATSSDDRFNQPQHF	TGTGCCACCAGCAGCGACGACAGGTTCAATCAGCCCCAGCATTTT	TRBV15	NA	NA	TRBJ1-5
CASSLDRRTDTQYF	TGTGCCAGCAGCTTGGACAGGCGAACAGATACGCAGTATTTT	TRBV7-9	few	TRBD1	TRBJ2-3
CASSPRQTILPTYEQYF	TGTGCCAGCAGCCCCCGACAGACGATACTCCCTACCTACGAGCAGTACTTC	TRBV7-9	NA	NA	TRBJ2-7
CASSPESNQPQHF	TGTGCCAGCAGCCCTGAGAGCAATCAGCCCCAGCATTTT	TRBV7-9	once	NA	TRBJ1-5
CASSWGSGTGPTETQYF	TGTGCCAGTAGTTGGGGTTCGGGGACAGGGCCGACAGAGACCCAGTACTTC	TRBV19	NA	TRBD1	TRBJ2-5
CASSYGWRGTQETQYF	TGTGCCAGCAGTTACGGATGGCGGGGGACCCAAGAGACCCAGTACTTC	TRBV6-6	once	TRBD2	TRBJ2-5
CASSQGGAGAFF	TGTGCCAGCAGCCAAGGGGGCGCGGGGGCTTTCTTT	TRBV6-5	NA	TRBD1	TRBJ1-1
CAWTIRGTEAFF	TGTGCCTGGACAATCAGGGGCACTGAAGCTTTCTTT	TRBV30	NA	NA	TRBJ1-1
CASSEGTGKGNQPQHF	TGTGCCAGTAGTGAGGGGACAGGGAAAGGCAATCAGCCCCAGCATTTT	TRBV19	NA	TRBD1	TRBJ1-5
CASSHRESGANVLTF	TGCGCCAGCAGTCATCGTGAGTCTGGGGCCAACGTCCTGACTTTC	TRBV5-1	NA	NA	TRBJ2-6
CASSSGGLEKLFF	TGCGCCAGCAGCTCAGGGGGGTTGGAAAAACTGTTTTTT	TRBV5-1	NA	TRBD1	TRBJ1-4
CASSLDRGRPLQYF	TGTGCCAGCAGCTTAGACAGGGGCCGTCCATTGCAGTACTTC	TRBV7-9	NA	TRBD1	TRBJ2-7
CAISDLEYNSPLHF	TGTGCCATCAGTGATTTGGAGTATAATTCACCCCTCCACTTT	TRBV10-3	NA	NA	TRBJ1-6
CASSVGEGGYQETQYF	TGTGCCAGCAGCGTAGGTGAGGGGGGGTACCAAGAGACCCAGTACTTC	TRBV9	NA	NA	TRBJ2-5
CARSLPDGGGTPKYEQYF	TGTGCCAGAAGCTTGCCCGACGGGGGGGGCACCCCCAAATACGAGCAGTACTTC	TRBV5-3	NA	TRBD2	TRBJ2-7
CASRGTGTYNEQFF	TGTGCCAGCAGGGGGACTGGAACGTACAATGAGCAGTTCTTC	TRBV2	NA	NA	TRBJ2-1
CASSLGQGIYEQYF	TGTGCCAGCAGTTTAGGACAGGGTATCTACGAGCAGTACTTC	TRBV11-2	NA	TRBD1	TRBJ2-7
CASRGGYQETQYF	TGCGCCAGCAGAGGGGGCTACCAAGAGACCCAGTACTTC	TRBV10-2	NA	TRBD1	TRBJ2-5
CAISETGGYGELFF	TGTGCCATCAGTGAGACAGGGGGCTACGGGGAGCTGTTTTTT	TRBV10-3	NA	TRBD1	TRBJ2-2
CASSFPGTEETQYF	TGTGCCAGCAGCTTTCCCGGGACAGAGGAGACCCAGTACTTC	TRBV5-6	NA	TRBD1	TRBJ2-5
CASSPIFLAGGQQETQYF	TGTGCCAGCTCACCGATTTTCTTGGCGGGGGGCCAACAAGAGACCCAGTACTTC	TRBV18	NA	TRBD2	TRBJ2-5
CASRPLQANYGYTF	TGTGCCAGCAGACCTTTACAAGCTAACTATGGCTACACCTTC	TRBV6-5	NA	NA	TRBJ1-2
CASSLDRGRGYGYTF	TGTGCCAGCAGTTTAGACAGGGGGCGCGGCTATGGCTACACCTTC	TRBV27	NA	TRBD1	TRBJ1-2
CASSLTNNYGYTF	TGCGCCAGCAGCTTGACAAATAACTATGGCTACACCTTC	TRBV5-1	NA	NA	TRBJ1-2
CASSRNSGGNTNQPQHF	TGTGCCAGTAGTAGAAATTCAGGGGGGAACACCAATCAGCCCCAGCATTTT	TRBV19	once	TRBD1	TRBJ1-5
CASSLLRVRGEKLFF	TGTGCCAGCAGCCTTTTAAGGGTACGGGGTGAAAAACTGTTTTTT	TRBV7-8	NA	NA	TRBJ1-4
CASISGSNYGYTF	TGTGCCAGCATTAGCGGGTCTAACTATGGCTACACCTTC	TRBV2	NA	NA	TRBJ1-2
CASSYSGSGREKLFF	TGTGCCAGCAGTTACTCCGGGTCCGGAAGGGAAAAACTGTTTTTT	TRBV6-5	once	NA	TRBJ1-4
CASSPRGSGTDTQYF	TGTGCCAGCAGTCCCCGGGGGTCTGGCACAGATACGCAGTATTTT	TRBV28	NA	NA	TRBJ2-3